This T cell receptor (beta chain) was found in a study of CXCR3-negative and CXCR3-positive naive CD8 T cells. General study points: Each naive subset displayed comparably high diversity, whereas memory CD8+ cells displayed much lower diversity. TRBV-TRBJ usage was similar across naive CXCR3 subsets but distinct in memory cells.

Comments on this clonotype: Its matching antigen is unknown.

With UMI labels, 5' RACE was used to prepare the TRB cDNA libraries. TCRdb reprocessed the 5' RACE reads, with one entry per CDR3 protein and no DNA. Its clone listing holds over 35,000 distinct CDR3 sequences. The CDR3 loop spans 15 amino acids. Per the germline V gene, CDR1 is SEHNR and CDR2 is FQNEAQ (reference sequence). The chain links TRBV7-9 to TRBJ1-5; TCRdb picks TRBD1, but there is no DNA to check that call. What was sequenced was naive CXCR3- CD8+ T cells from blood. The sample's subset: CD45RO-CCR7+CD27+CD95- naive CD8+ T cells lacking CXCR3 (TNR3-). This clonotype was obtained from a human donor in good health. Some clones in this sample may be carry-over from other donors' samples. CDR3: CASSGRDREGQPQHF.